The sequence of this T cell receptor beta chain was determined in a study of cytomegalovirus exposure and HLA in healthy donors (dated by TCRdb to the late 2010s). Study-level background: An earlier analysis of 587 of the donors reported roughly 300 Gb of sequence data and some 110 million unique TCR beta sequences obtained from approximately 180 million T cells. A few DR-DQ haplotypes were treated as single units for association and clustering because of strong linkage in the cohort. Among 300 to 500 genotyped donors of the cohort, an average of around 250,000 unique TCR beta nucleotide sequences was sequenced per donor, of which approximately 19% were non-productive. In the later analysis, no new phenotypic data were used to find candidate immune exposures; instead, reliance was placed on TCR beta sequences and their occurrence across donors. Alongside the repertoire data, information on donor age, sex, ethnicity and CMV serostatus was compiled. In a later analysis, previously published TCR beta repertoires from some 640 donors were re-analyzed and high-resolution HLA genotyping was added so that TCR occurrence patterns could be studied. The number of typed donors differed by locus: about 629-640 for A, B, C, DRB1 and DQB1; 500 to 550 for DQA1; over 600 for DPA1; and about 450 for DPB1. Using immunosequencing, the study profiled T cell repertoires from approximately 700 subjects and related those repertoires to cytomegalovirus serostatus. To predict cytomegalovirus infection status, the study brought together high-throughput TCR immunosequencing, statistical association of individual TCRs with disease status, and machine learning. Class I and class II HLA loci were covered by the typing at four-digit resolution. Among the approximately 430 genotyped donors, 81% belonged to the genetic ancestry cluster associated with self-reported Caucasian donors. Besides the first cohort of 666 subjects, a separate validation cohort made up of 95 to 150 different subjects was used. The study was designed to test whether signatures of past pathogen exposure could be identified by cataloging public T cell receptors. Every repertoire in the discovery cohort had been generated on one and the same sequencing platform. An earlier analysis of approximately 580 of the donors used high-throughput TCR beta sequencing to judge whether each TCR beta V gene segment behaved as functional or pseudogenic. In a later genetic analysis, genome-wide SNP genotypes for about three fifths of the roughly 670 donors were used, and that subset was treated as a discovery cohort. An early release covering roughly 580 HLA-typed donors comprised about 310 gigabases of sequencing data and tens of millions of unique TCR sequences.

Study-level results and caveats: A further reported finding was that TCR beta sequences accurately predicted the HLA-A and HLA-B alleles for most subjects in the first cohort. Immune exposure information for the cohort was limited to CMV serostatus. In both the original and validation cohorts, the classifier was reported to diagnose cytomegalovirus status with high specificity and sensitivity. A later genetic analysis associated a missense DCLRE1C variant with V-gene and J-gene trimming of TCR beta chains, and an independent cohort replicated the association. Broadly in line with IMGT annotations, most TCR beta V segments showed up in productive rearrangements about 90% or about 30% of the time in an earlier analysis of 450 to 600 of the donors. Only TCR beta chains were sequenced in this cohort, and the absence of alpha or paired-chain data limited detectable features. When HLA alleles, especially DR and DQ, strongly co-occurred, TCR associations were difficult to assign to individual alleles. Correlated functional status among segregating V segments might be attributable to linkage disequilibrium, but an unknown experimental factor could not be ruled out. The study listed 150 to 200 TCR beta chains as associated with cytomegalovirus. Because counts were too low, some 17 rarely observed V segments, including chromosome 9 orphons, were left out of the earlier analysis of approximately 500 of the donors. Some IMGT-functional V segments, including TRBV6-2 and TRBV6-3, could not be distinguished by the 87-base-pair reads and were therefore excluded. A few of the identified cytomegalovirus-associated TCR beta chains were confirmed in vitro to be specific for cytomegalovirus antigens. The authors suggested that the approach could potentially be generalized to other disease states and immunological phenotypes. A later genetic analysis reported fewer N-insertions in productive TCRs among donors in an Asian-associated ancestry cluster than the roughly 690-donor mean. A cluster of highly shared sequence variants was judged likely to be a technical artifact of the sequencing pipeline. Most TCR sequences were seen in very few donors, while some public TCRs were found in many individuals. In a later analysis, most CMV-associated TCR beta chains were found to appear HLA-restricted, with HLA associations seemingly driven largely by CMV exposure. In a later analysis, the rate of TCR association differed among HLA loci, with DRB1 alleles having the most associated TCRs and HLA-C alleles having the fewest. A later analysis found that HLA-associated TCR beta chains were more clonally expanded and had lower generation probabilities than equally common non-associated chains. Roughly uniform sequencing depth across donors was assumed in presence/absence analyses, although this assumption may not hold. A later analysis associated 16,951 TCR beta sequences with specific HLA alleles at a false discovery rate of 0.05. Because HLA typing was unavailable for some donors at each locus, only the typed subset was used in association tests. According to a later analysis, parvovirus B19, influenza, CMV and Epstein-Barr virus appeared linked to several top co-occurrence clusters.

The cohort comprised 710 or so healthy bone marrow donors. Cohort members were all nominally healthy when sampled, although unrecorded immune exposures were likely present. The donor tested CMV seronegative, placing the donor among the 350 or so seronegative members of the cohort. A peripheral blood sample was collected from each donor, and TCR beta sequencing was performed on peripheral blood mononuclear cells. The Qiagen DNeasy Blood Extraction Kit was used to extract genomic DNA from the blood cell samples. Receptor amplification or capture employed the immunoSEQ multiplex PCR assay. For the multiplex PCR, a mixture combining 60 forward primers for TCR Vbeta segments and 13 reverse primers for TCR Jbeta segments was used. The CDR3 region of rearranged TCR beta genes was amplified from genomic DNA by a multiplex PCR assay. The Illumina HiSeq System was used to sequence the amplified TCR beta libraries as 87-base-pair reads. The original pipeline was this. In a later analysis, roughly 80 million unique TCR beta chains were counted across the 500 to 850 repertoires, and roughly 11 million of these chains were shared by at least two donors. Raw reads were error-corrected and collapsed into unique sequences with a nearest-neighbor algorithm that merged closely related sequences to remove PCR and sequencing errors. V, D and J gene segments were assigned by aligning CDR3 sequences to IMGT reference sequences. For a sequence to be retained, a match of at least six nucleotides to both a V gene segment and a J gene segment was required. A rearrangement was called productive if the CDR3 had no stop codons and remained in frame with V and J, and every other rearrangement was called non-productive. CDR3 was defined according to IMGT convention as the region running from the second conserved V-encoded cysteine to the conserved J-encoded phenylalanine. In an earlier analysis of around 600 of the donors, sequences lacking an unambiguous match to a single V gene segment were excluded. In an earlier analysis of approximately 590 of the donors, a V segment was called functional when productive rearrangements were above 56.7%, and segregating when the standard deviation between donors exceeded 5%. A statistical classification framework was built for diagnosing cytomegalovirus status from the catalog of TCR beta chain sequences. In a later analysis, TCR nucleotide sequences were compared against IMGT/GENE-DB human TR gene sequences so that V and J genes could be assigned. The TCRdist pipeline was used in a later analysis to assign CDR3 sequences and most-parsimonious VDJ recombination scenarios. A later analysis defined each TCR beta chain by its CDR3 amino acid sequence plus V-gene family, and excluded reads lacking a unique V-gene family. To address suspected cross-contamination and a sequencing artifact, a later analysis removed a few hundred highly shared, low-generation-probability nucleotide sequences. For each public chain, a later analysis derived a clonal expansion index from normalized ranks of inferred template counts within each repertoire. A later analysis computed generation probabilities with a VDJ recombination model fitted to out-of-frame rearrangements, and checked the results against IGoR. Hypergeometric tests were used in a later analysis to score TCR-TCR, TCR-HLA and TCR-CMV co-occurrence, with a repertoire-size bias correction applied to the TCR pairs. To estimate false discovery rates, a later analysis permuted the HLA or CMV assignments 20 times. In a later analysis, co-occurring TCRs were grouped using DBSCAN, and TCRdist sequence similarity was added for clustering within HLA-allele-positive subsets. Repertoires with fewer than 30,000 or more than 120,000 public chains were left out of co-occurrence clustering, as were four to six repertoires with anomalous nucleotide sharing. Here the immuneACCESS table is served through TCRdb, limited to in-frame sequences with V and J called. Missing clones are a known gap in these copies; in checked studies unresolved V genes cover under half, and the rest lacks a known reason. V and J calls and clone size are as listed in that table; D and trimming were resolved from the DNA. Here the sample has 140,000 or so clones; roughly 76% occur a single time. The biggest ten clones account for under 3.5% of the sample.

At the junction V is shortened by 1 base and J by 4 bases; bases outside the gene matches: 5. CDR1 SNHLY and CDR2 FYNNEI are derived from the germline V gene. The CDR3 numbers 15 residues from cysteine through phenylalanine. Only the CDR3 part of the read is kept: 45 bases, read in frame from the first base. For this clone: Its target antigen remains unknown. No per-base quality is available; no much larger clone lies one base away.

This receptor chain uses TRBV2 and TRBJ2-7, and 9 junction bases match TRBD2. This clonotype originated in a woman in her twenties or thirties in good health and CMV-seronegative. The sequenced material came from PBMCs. The CDR3 reads CASSEGLAEPYEQYF. In nucleotide form, the sequence is TGTGCCAGCAGTGAAGGACTAGCGGAACCTTACGAGCAGTACTTC. When the CDR3 is completed using the reference TRBV2 and TRBJ2-7 genes on either side, the full variable domain is EPEVTQTPSHQVTQMGQEVILRCVPISNHLYFYWYRQILGQKVEFLVSFYNNEISEKSEIFDDQFSVERPDGSNFTLKIRSTKLEDSAMYFCASSEGLAEPYEQYFGPGTRLTVT.